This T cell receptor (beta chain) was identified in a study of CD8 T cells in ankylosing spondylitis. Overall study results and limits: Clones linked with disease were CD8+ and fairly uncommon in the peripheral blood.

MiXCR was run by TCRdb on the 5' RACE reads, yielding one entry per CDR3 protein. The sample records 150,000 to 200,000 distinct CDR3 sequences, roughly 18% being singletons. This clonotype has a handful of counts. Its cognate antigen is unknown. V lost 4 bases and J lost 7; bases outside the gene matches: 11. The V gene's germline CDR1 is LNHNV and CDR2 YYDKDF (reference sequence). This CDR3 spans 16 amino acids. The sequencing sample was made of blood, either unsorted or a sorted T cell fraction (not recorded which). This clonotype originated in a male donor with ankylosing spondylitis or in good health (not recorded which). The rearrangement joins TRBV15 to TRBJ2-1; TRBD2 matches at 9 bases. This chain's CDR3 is CATSKVLGTSRNEQFF. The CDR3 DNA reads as TGTGCCACCAGCAAAGTCCTAGGGACTAGCAGAAATGAGCAGTTCTTC.